What follows is one TCR beta chain and its context. Its cognate antigen is unknown. The sample belongs to a study of OX40 agonist ivuxolimab in advanced cancers. Background on the study: Ivuxolimab, which is an agonistic anti-OX40 (CD134) antibody, was administered to the patients. Patients got intravenous ivuxolimab at 0.01 to 10 mg/kg every 2 weeks. Partial responses were achieved by three patients, of whom one had hepatocellular carcinoma and two had cutaneous melanoma.

Here immunoSEQ multiplex PCR was the method, and the copy in TCRdb shows in-frame clones only, minus some. The sample holds 110,000 or so clones, more than 85% seen once. The CDR3 runs 14 residues. From germline, CDR1 is SNHLY and CDR2 FYNNEI. V lost 0 bases, J lost 5 bases, and 3 bases stayed unmatched. Study-wide points: Also showing low normalized T-cell clonal expansion were some of the nonresponders.

The source was CD4+ or CD8+ T cells sorted from blood, collected in a trial of the OX40 agonist ivuxolimab. This chain links TRBV2 with TRBJ2-5; 7 nucleotides line up with TRBD2. The receptor's source is an adult with an advanced solid tumor such as melanoma, head and neck, liver or kidney cancer. DNA for the CDR3: TGTGCCAGCAGTGAAGCGGCGGGAGTTGAGACCCAGTACTTC. It specifies CASSEAAGVETQYF.